The source of this T cell receptor beta chain is a study of blood T cell repertoires in COVID-19. At the level of the study: Sites in the United States, Italy and Spain provided acute and convalescent COVID-19 samples. The analysed material was cDNA or gDNA that came from T cells, B-cell-depleted T cells, or PBMCs.

This CDR3 is 15 amino acids long. V was trimmed by 1 base and J by 2 bases, leaving 12 bases between them. Germline CDR1 reads SGHRS; CDR2 reads YFSETQ. As originally analysed: Amplification with reference gene primers provided the estimates of nucleated cell counts. This table comes from immunoSEQ multiplex PCR, and its TCRdb copy is limited to in-frame clones, with some not included. V and J calls and clone size follow that table, whereas D and trimming were derived from the DNA. The sample consists of more than 300,000 clones, around 90% of them appearing once. Sequencing was carried out using peripheral blood. This clonotype was obtained from a woman between 40 and 50 years old with COVID-19, enrolled during active disease. This rearrangement joins TRBV5-1 to TRBJ1-1; tentatively, D is TRBD1 (6 bases). In nucleotides, the CDR3 is TGCGCCAGCAGCTTGTACCGGGGGGCCAACACTGAAGCTTTCTTT. Translation: CASSLYRGANTEAFF.